This T cell receptor beta chain was sequenced during a study of identical twins. CDR3 length: 14 residues. V trimming: 0 bases; J trimming: 6 bases; junction bases outside the gene matches: 3. CDR1 and CDR2 from the germline V gene are SEHNR and FQNEAQ (reference sequence). cDNA carried unique molecular identifiers, and a universal primer site was added by template switching. Each CDR3 protein is one row after TCRdb ran MiXCR on the 5' RACE reads. This table holds approximately 690,000 distinct CDR3 sequences, 5.5% to 7.5% found once. General study results and limits: Interpretation of the results relied on cross-sectional statistical analysis and not on following the same donors. Partial confounding of zero-insertion analyses by invariant MAIT and iNKT cells was possible.

There are many counts of this clonotype. The antigen remains undetermined. This sequence was found in a young man in good health. Input material: naive T cells sorted from blood. This rearrangement joins TRBV7-9 to TRBJ2-3; 7 bases align to TRBD2. The CDR3 bases are TGTGCCAGCAGCTTAGCGGCGGGAGCCGATACGCAGTATTTT. Its protein product is CASSLAAGADTQYF.